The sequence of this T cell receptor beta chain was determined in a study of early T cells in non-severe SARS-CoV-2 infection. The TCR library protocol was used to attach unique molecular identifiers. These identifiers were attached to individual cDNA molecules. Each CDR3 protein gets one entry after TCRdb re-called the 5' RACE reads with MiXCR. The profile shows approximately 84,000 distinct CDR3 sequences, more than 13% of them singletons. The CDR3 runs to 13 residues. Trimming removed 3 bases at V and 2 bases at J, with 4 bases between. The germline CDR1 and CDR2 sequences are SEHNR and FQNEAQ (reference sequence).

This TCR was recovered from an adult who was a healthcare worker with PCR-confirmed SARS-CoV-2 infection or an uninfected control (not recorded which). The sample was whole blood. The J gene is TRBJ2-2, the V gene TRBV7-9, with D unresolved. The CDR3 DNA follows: TGTGCCAGCAGCTTCGATAACACCGGGGAGCTGTTTTTT. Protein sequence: CASSFDNTGELFF.